What follows is one T cell receptor beta chain and its context. The specificity of this receptor is unknown. It has no much larger one-base neighbor in the sample; base qualities were not kept. These data are taken from a study of technical replicates of blood from a handful of donors (TCRdb year 2017). A distance of 13 bases separates the germline ends of V and J, which lose 7 bases and 1 base respectively. Spanning cysteine to phenylalanine, the CDR3 consists of 14 amino acids. Just the 42-base CDR3 DNA is kept, in frame starting at base 1. For CDR1 and CDR2, the germline V gene lists SGHVS and FNYEAQ. Libraries were made using the immunoSEQ multiplex PCR assay. In its TCRdb copy, this immuneACCESS table keeps in-frame sequences only and misses some clones. Where compared with another copy, unresolved V genes explain less than half of these, and the others have no known cause. This sample gives approximately 100,000 clones in total; nearly 96% of them show up just once. Jointly, the top ten make up around 0.2% of the sample.

Source material: T cells isolated from PBMCs. This receptor was obtained from a human donor in good health. The chain links TRBV7-6 with TRBJ1-1; tentative D gene TRBD1, with 5 bases matching. The DNA reads as follows: TGTGCCAGCATTCTTTACGGGGGGAACACTGAAGCTTTCTTT. Translated, this is CASILYGGNTEAFF.